The 17 T cell receptor beta chains presented below share a single source sample, sequenced in a study of blood T cell repertoires in COVID-19. TCRdb's copy holds only in-frame clones and misses some; the assay was immunoSEQ multiplex PCR. Among about 220,000 clones listed, 82% were seen once. The sample consisted of peripheral blood. The receptors originated from an elderly woman with acute or convalescent COVID-19.

This clone has only a few counts. This rearrangement joins TRBV29-1 to TRBJ2-2; D uncertain. There are 14 residues in the CDR3. Germline V lookup: CDR1 SQVTM, CDR2 ANQGSEA. Trimming took 4 bases from V and 3 from J, leaving 12 bases between them. The CDR3 sequence is CSVGKEIHTGELFF. The CDR3 DNA is TGCAGCGTTGGGAAGGAGATCCACACCGGGGAGCTGTTTTTT.

This sequence joins TRBV10-3 and TRBJ1-1; possibly TRBD1 for D (5 bases). In germline, CDR1 is ENHRY, CDR2 SYGVKD. V gave up 6 bases and J gave up 3 bases, with 14 bases separating them. This CDR3 is built from 14 residues. The CDR3 spells CAISPTAQDTEAFF. CDR3 DNA: TGTGCCATCAGCCCGACAGCCCAGGACACTGAAGCTTTCTTT.

The chain recombines TRBV11-3 with TRBJ2-2, with 7 bases that match TRBD1. This CDR3 contains 16 residues. Germline V CDR1 and CDR2: SGHNT, YENEEA. Trimming removed 1 base from V and 0 bases from J; junction bases left unmatched: 2. CDR3 protein: CASSLVGTANTGELFF. As DNA, the CDR3 is TGTGCCAGCAGCTTAGTCGGGACAGCGAACACCGGGGAGCTGTTTTTT.

The V call is TRBV28, the J call TRBJ1-1, with unresolved D. Per germline, CDR1 MDHEN and CDR2 SYDVKM. The V end lost 2 bases, the J end lost 5 bases, and 9 bases lay between the germline ends. The CDR3 has 13 residues. CDR3 amino acids: CASSLGGETEAFF. The CDR3 nucleotides read TGTGCCAGCAGTTTAGGAGGTGAGACTGAAGCTTTCTTT.

The chain employs TRBV28 and TRBJ1-1, with a possible D match to TRBD1 (6 bases). CDR1 and CDR2 (germline): MDHEN, SYDVKM. The CDR3 sequence is 15 residues long. The ends were cut back, 6 bases at V and 4 bases at J, with 18 bases in the middle. The CDR3 here is CASSPATGGLTEAFF. DNA of the CDR3: TGTGCCAGCAGCCCCGCGACAGGCGGGCTCACTGAAGCTTTCTTT.

J is TRBJ1-2 and V is TRBV7-9; D call uncertain. The CDR3 loop spans 15 amino acids. The V and J ends lost 5 bases and 8 bases respectively, with 21 bases between them. The germline gives CDR1 SEHNR, CDR2 FQNEAQ (reference sequence). CDR3 sequence: CASSISVAVPRGYTF. Here the CDR3 DNA reads TGTGCCAGCAGCATTAGCGTCGCGGTCCCAAGAGGCTACACCTTC.

The chain links TRBV5-1 to TRBJ2-7; possible D gene TRBD2, 6 bases. V lost 4 bases and J lost 6, with 20 bases in between. CDR1 is SGHRS and CDR2 is YFSETQ in the germline V gene. The length of the CDR3 is 15 residues. The chain's CDR3 is CASSLTEGKSGEQYF. CDR3 DNA: TGCGCCAGCAGCCTCACGGAGGGGAAGTCCGGCGAGCAGTACTTC.

The genes are TRBV19 and TRBJ1-1; a possible D gene is TRBD1 (6 bases). Germline V gene lookup returns CDR1 LNHDA and CDR2 SQIVND (reference sequence). This CDR3 spans 13 amino acids. V gave up 7 bases and J gave up 4 bases, with 13 bases separating them. CDR3 sequence (DNA): TGTGCCAGTATTCAGGGGTCGGGCACTGAAGCTTTCTTT. This gives the protein CASIQGSGTEAFF. The full variable domain, rest sourced from reference TRBV19 and TRBJ1-1, is DGGITQSPKYLFRKEGQNVTLSCEQNLNHDAMYWYRQDPGQGLRLIYYSQIVNDFQKGDIAEGYSVSREKKESFPLTVTSAQKNPTAFYLCASIQGSGTEAFFGQGTRLTVV.

This clone was recorded a few times. CDR3 coding DNA: TGTGCCAGTACTCTGGCGGCGTTGAACACCGGGGAGCTGTTTTTT. Translated, it gives CASTLAALNTGELFF. The genes are TRBV19 and TRBJ2-2, with D hard to call. In germline, CDR1 is LNHDA, CDR2 SQIVND (reference sequence). The CDR3 runs 15 residues. Trimming took off 7 bases at V and 1 base at J, with 13 bases between the two ends.

V is TRBV11-3 and J is TRBJ2-2, with D possibly TRBD2 on 6 matching bases. CDR3 length: 18 amino acids. Germline V gene lookup returns CDR1 SGHNT and CDR2 YENEEA. V lost 2 bases and J 0 bases, leaving 16 bases between the germline ends. The CDR3 coding sequence is TGTGCCAGCAGCTTACACCCCCTAGCGCAGGCGAACACCGGGGAGCTGTTTTTT. Amino acids: CASSLHPLAQANTGELFF.

Only one count was recorded for this clone. The rearrangement joins TRBV12-3 or TRBV12-4 to TRBJ2-1; D is possibly TRBD2 (5 bases). The V and J ends lost 3 bases and 5 bases respectively, with 5 bases between them. This CDR3 is built from 12 residues. CDR3: CASSLRDNEQFF. In DNA form, the CDR3 reads TGTGCCAGCAGTTTGAGGGACAATGAGCAGTTCTTC.

The table lists this clone with a count of one. The chain couples TRBV10-3 to TRBJ1-6, with D maybe TRBD1 (6 bases). There are 14 residues in the CDR3. CDR1 ENHRY and CDR2 SYGVKD come from the germline V gene. Written as DNA, the CDR3 is TGTGCGGTCGGCAGGGACACCTATAATTCACCCCTCCACTTT. Translated: CAVGRDTYNSPLHF.

CDR3 amino acids: CASSLEGLSSYEQYF. In nucleotides, the CDR3 is TGCGCCAGCAGCCTGGAGGGACTTTCCTCCTACGAGCAGTACTTC. This sequence joins TRBV4-1 and TRBJ2-7, with D perhaps matching TRBD2 (6 bases). This CDR3 has 15 amino acids. Trimming stripped 4 bases from V and 0 bases from J, with 13 bases between. Germline CDR1 and CDR2: MGHRA and YSYEKL.

V usage is TRBV7-9 and J usage is TRBJ1-1, with 8 bases that match TRBD1. V trimming: 1 base; J trimming: 4 bases; junction bases outside the gene matches: 5. Germline V CDR1 and CDR2: SEHNR, FQNEAQ (reference sequence). CDR3 length equals 15 residues. The CDR3 nucleotides are TGTGCCAGCAGCTTAGGGCAGGGGGCTGTCACTGAAGCTTTCTTT. Translated: CASSLGQGAVTEAFF.

The rearrangement joins TRBV18 to TRBJ1-5; 9 bases match TRBD1. The germline gives CDR1 KGHSH, CDR2 LQKENI. Germline trimming cut 3 bases from V and 7 bases from J; bases unmatched to any gene: 7. The CDR3 covers 15 residues. DNA of the CDR3: TGTGCCAGCTCACCCCCGGGACAGGGCACCCAGCCCCAGCATTTT. Translation: CASSPPGQGTQPQHF.

The J gene is TRBJ1-6, the V gene TRBV9, with TRBD1 matching 12 bases. This CDR3 is built from 22 residues. J was trimmed by 6 bases and V by 1 base; bases with no gene match: 20. From germline, CDR1 is SGDLS and CDR2 YYNGEE. This CDR3 is CASSVSISTGTGGTSANSPLHF. The CDR3 bases are TGTGCCAGCAGCGTATCCATTTCGACCGGGACAGGGGGCACCTCAGCTAATTCACCCCTCCACTTT. The full variable domain, rest sourced from reference TRBV9 and TRBJ1-6, is DSGVTQTPKHLITATGQRVTLRCSPRSGDLSVYWYQQSLDQGLQFLIQYYNGEERAKGNILERFSAQQFPDLHSELNLSSLELGDSALYFCASSVSISTGTGGTSANSPLHFGNGTRLTVT.

This clone was observed a single time. The chain has TRBV29-1 and TRBJ1-1; a weak D match, TRBD1 (5 bases). Per germline, CDR1 SQVTM and CDR2 ANQGSEA. The CDR3 is made up of 15 amino acids. V lost 3 bases to trimming and J lost 3 bases, with 17 bases between them. The CDR3, as DNA: TGCAGCGTTGATTCTCGGGGGACGGGGGACACTGAAGCTTTCTTT. It specifies CSVDSRGTGDTEAFF.